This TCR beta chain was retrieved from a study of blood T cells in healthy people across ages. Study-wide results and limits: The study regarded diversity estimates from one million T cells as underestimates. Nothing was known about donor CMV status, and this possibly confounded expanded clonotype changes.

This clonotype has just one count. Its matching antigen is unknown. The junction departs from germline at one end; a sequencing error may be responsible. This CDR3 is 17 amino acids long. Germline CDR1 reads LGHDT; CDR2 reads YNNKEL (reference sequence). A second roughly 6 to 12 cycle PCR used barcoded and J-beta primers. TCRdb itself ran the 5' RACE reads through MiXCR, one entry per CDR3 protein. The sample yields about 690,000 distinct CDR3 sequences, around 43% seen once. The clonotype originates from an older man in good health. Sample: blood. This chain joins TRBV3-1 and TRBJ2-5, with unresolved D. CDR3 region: CACSQDPAAATRETQYF. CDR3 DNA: TGTGCCTGCAGCCAAGATCCCGCGGCGGCGACACGAGAGACCCAGTACTTC.